Below are 3 T cell receptor beta chains sequenced from a single sample in a study of graft-versus-host responses after intestinal transplantation. The assay was immunoSEQ multiplex PCR, and TCRdb's table has in-frame clones only and misses some. The sample holds some 70,000 clones; about nine tenths are singletons and the top ten take 7.5% to 8.5%. Their antigens remain unidentified. The material was unstimulated CD8+ T cells sorted from spleen or lymph node cells, obtained before transplant. The receptors here all came from a human donor who was the organ donor for an intestinal transplant.

The chain recombines TRBV7-9 with TRBJ2-1, with unresolved D. Germline V gene sequence: CDR1 SEHNR, CDR2 FQNEAQ (reference sequence). The CDR3 is made up of 12 amino acids. The germline V and J ends were trimmed by 1 base and 6 bases, with 4 bases remaining between them. The CDR3 loop reads CASSLGSNEQFF. In DNA form, the CDR3 reads TGTGCCAGCAGCTTAGGTTCCAATGAGCAGTTCTTC.

The chain links TRBV7-6 to TRBJ1-4; no reliable D call. The V end was cut by 1 base, the J end by 8 bases, with 8 bases between. The V gene's germline CDR1 is SGHVS and CDR2 FNYEAQ. The CDR3 has 13 amino acids. The CDR3 loop reads CASSLERREKLFF. The CDR3 region has the DNA TGTGCCAGCAGCTTAGAACGACGGGAAAAACTGTTTTTT.

The chain uses TRBV6-5 and TRBJ2-7; perhaps TRBD2 as D (6 bases). The V end was cut by 3 bases, the J end by 1 base, with 10 bases between. The CDR3 has 14 residues. Germline CDR1 is MNHEY and CDR2 is SVGAGI. The CDR3 DNA is TGTGCCAGCAGTTATGGGGACTTTTCCTACGAGCAGTACTTC. Its protein is CASSYGDFSYEQYF.